Sequencing of this TCR beta chain was carried out in a study of T cell responses to AZD1222 COVID-19 vaccine. Study-level results: It was only six AZD1222 recipients who were seropositive at baseline. Females made up more of the donors, who were largely white British, and clonal diversity may have come out too low.

This clone was seen only a few times. Antigen specificity is unknown. The ends lost 4 bases at V and 8 bases at J; junction bases unmatched: 6. From germline, CDR1 is LNHDA and CDR2 SQIVND (reference sequence). This CDR3 comprises 15 residues. Measured with immunoSEQ multiplex PCR; TCRdb has only the in-frame clones, and not every one. The top ten clones hold roughly 7% of a sample with 65,000 to 80,000 clones, around 90% of them seen once. The J gene is TRBJ2-1, the V gene TRBV19, with TRBD1 identical over 12 bases. Material: peripheral blood, obtained on day 0 of MenACWY control vaccination. The clonotype originates from an adult in good health. The CDR3 region is CASSRGQGAFDEQFF. The CDR3 DNA sequence: TGTGCCAGTAGTAGGGGACAGGGGGCGTTTGATGAGCAGTTCTTC.